This record covers a single T cell receptor (beta chain). No antigen is known for it. TCRdb keeps only in-frame clones here, not all; method: immunoSEQ multiplex PCR. The sample has 800,000 or so clones, around 96% seen once. This sample was included in a study of shared clonotypes between healthy human individuals. Study findings and constraints: Generally, naive subsets came out with larger estimated richness than memory subsets. Non-shared clonotypes had lower generation probabilities than clonotypes shared by all four sorted-subset donors.

Naive-designated CD8 cells lacked CD45RO, were positively enriched for CCR7, and omitted terminally differentiated effector memory CD45RA+ cells. Donors, without exception, were Caucasian adults residing in Nashville, Tennessee. This receptor was taken from a man younger than 40 in good health. Sequencing input: naive CD8+ T cells sorted from blood.

Here the CDR3 DNA reads TGTGCCATCAGTGAGCGAGGGGAAAGTGAGCAGTTCTTC. It encodes CAISERGESEQFF. This chain uses TRBV10-3 with TRBJ2-1; D may correspond to TRBD1 or TRBD2 (5 bases each). The CDR3 contains 13 residues. Per germline, CDR1 ENHRY and CDR2 SYGVKD. V lost 2 bases and J 9 bases, leaving 11 bases between the germline ends.